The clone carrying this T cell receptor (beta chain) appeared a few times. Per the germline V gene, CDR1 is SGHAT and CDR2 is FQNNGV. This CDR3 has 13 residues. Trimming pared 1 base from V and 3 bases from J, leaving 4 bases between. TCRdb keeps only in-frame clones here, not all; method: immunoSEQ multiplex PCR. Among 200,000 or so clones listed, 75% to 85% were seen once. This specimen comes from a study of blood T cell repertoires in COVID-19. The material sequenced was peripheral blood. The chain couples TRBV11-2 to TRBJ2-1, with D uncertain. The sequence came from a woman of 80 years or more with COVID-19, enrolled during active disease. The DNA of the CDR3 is TGTGCCAGCAGCTTAGGACTCTACAATGAGCAGTTCTTC. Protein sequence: CASSLGLYNEQFF. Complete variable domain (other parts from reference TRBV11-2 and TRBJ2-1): EAGVAQSPRYKIIEKRQSVAFWCNPISGHATLYWYQQILGQGPKLLIQFQNNGVVDDSQLPKDRFSAERLKGVDSTLKIQPAKLEDSAVYLCASSLGLYNEQFFGPGTRLTVL.